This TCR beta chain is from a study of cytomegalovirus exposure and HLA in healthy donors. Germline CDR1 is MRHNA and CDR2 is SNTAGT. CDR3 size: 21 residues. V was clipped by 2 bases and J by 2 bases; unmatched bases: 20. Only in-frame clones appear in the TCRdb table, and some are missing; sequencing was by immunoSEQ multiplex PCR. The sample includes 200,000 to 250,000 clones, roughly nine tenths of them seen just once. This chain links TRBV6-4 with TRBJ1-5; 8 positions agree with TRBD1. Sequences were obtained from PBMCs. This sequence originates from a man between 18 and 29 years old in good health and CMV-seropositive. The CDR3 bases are TGTGCCAGCAGTGACCCGGACAGGGACTCCCTGAATTGGTATTGCAATCAGCCCCAGCATTTT. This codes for CASSDPDRDSLNWYCNQPQHF.